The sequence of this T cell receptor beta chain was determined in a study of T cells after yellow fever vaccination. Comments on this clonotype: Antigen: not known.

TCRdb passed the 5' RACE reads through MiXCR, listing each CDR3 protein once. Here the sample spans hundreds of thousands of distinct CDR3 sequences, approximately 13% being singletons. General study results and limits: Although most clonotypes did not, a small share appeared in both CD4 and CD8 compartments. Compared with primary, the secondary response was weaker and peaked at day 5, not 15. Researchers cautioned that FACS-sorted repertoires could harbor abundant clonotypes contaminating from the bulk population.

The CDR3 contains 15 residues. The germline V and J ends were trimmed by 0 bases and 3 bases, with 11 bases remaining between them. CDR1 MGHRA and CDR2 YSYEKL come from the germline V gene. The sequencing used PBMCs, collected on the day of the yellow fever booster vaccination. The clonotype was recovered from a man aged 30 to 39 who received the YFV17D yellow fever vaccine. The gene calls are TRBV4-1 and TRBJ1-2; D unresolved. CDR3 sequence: CASSQDGAGHYGYTF. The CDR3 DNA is TGCGCCAGCAGCCAAGATGGTGCAGGCCACTATGGCTACACCTTC.